The 5 T cell receptor beta chains below all came from one sample that was sequenced in a study of CD8 T cells in ankylosing spondylitis. Study conclusions and caveats: There was a TCR beta motif, made of eight highly homologous variants, that appeared characteristic of ankylosing spondylitis blood.

These receptors have no identified antigens. TCRdb called the 5' RACE reads again in MiXCR, with one record for every CDR3 protein. The sample consists of a few hundred thousand distinct CDR3 sequences, 7% to 9% of them appearing once. Sequenced material: blood, either unsorted or a sorted T cell fraction (not recorded which). These receptors originate from a male donor with ankylosing spondylitis.

This clonotype was seen ten or more times. Here the CDR3 reads CATSRDGGALNEQFF. The CDR3 bases are TGTGCCACCAGCAGAGATGGTGGAGCGTTGAATGAGCAGTTCTTC. This chain joins TRBV15 and TRBJ2-1, with no clear D. Germline loops: CDR1 LNHNV, CDR2 YYDKDF (reference sequence). V lost 0 bases to trimming and J lost 7 bases, with 13 bases between them. This CDR3 is built from 15 residues. Full variable domain (rest looked up from reference TRBV15 and TRBJ2-1): DAMVIQNPRYQVTQFGKPVTLSCSQTLNHNVMYWYQQKSSQAPKLLFHYYDKDFNNEADTPDNFQSRRPNTSFCFLDIRSPGLGDTAMYLCATSRDGGALNEQFFGPGTRLTVL.

V gene TRBV15 combines with J gene TRBJ1-1; D remains ambiguous. This CDR3 comprises 13 residues. Germline CDR1 LNHNV, CDR2 YYDKDF (reference sequence). V was cut by 0 bases and J by 7 bases, with 9 bases left in between. CDR3 loop: CATSRDDRREAFF. DNA of the CDR3: TGTGCCACCAGCAGAGATGACCGGCGTGAAGCTTTCTTT.

This clonotype was picked up many times. The rearrangement joins TRBV7-6 to TRBJ2-2; TRBD1 agrees at 10 bases. This CDR3 spans 16 amino acids. CDR1 SGHVS and CDR2 FNYEAQ come from the germline V gene. V lost 0 bases, J lost 7 bases, and 5 bases stayed unmatched. CDR3 protein: CASSLATGGIVGELFF. The CDR3 DNA reads TGTGCCAGCAGCTTAGCGACAGGGGGCATAGTCGGGGAGCTGTTTTTT.

This clonotype was detected ten times or more. This sequence joins TRBV7-3 and TRBJ2-1; 8 nucleotides align to TRBD2. V trimming: 5 bases; J trimming: 2 bases; junction bases outside the gene matches: 5. The CDR3 extends over 15 amino acids. Germline V gives CDR1 SGHTA, CDR2 FQGTGA. CDR3 bases: TGTGCCAGCAGCCCGGGGGGACTAGCCTACAATGAGCAGTTCTTC. Translated: CASSPGGLAYNEQFF. Complete variable domain (other parts from reference TRBV7-3 and TRBJ2-1): GAGVSQTPSNKVTEKGKYVELRCDPISGHTALYWYRQSLGQGPEFLIYFQGTGAADDSGLPNDRFFAVRPEGSVSTLKIQRTERGDSAVYLCASSPGGLAYNEQFFGPGTRLTVL.

This clonotype was picked up a small number of times. The chain is built from TRBV6-2 or TRBV6-3 and TRBJ2-7; possibly TRBD2 for D (5 bases). The CDR3 has 14 amino acids. The V and J ends lost 6 bases and 6 bases respectively, with 18 bases between them. CDR1 is MNHEY, CDR2 SVGEGT, per germline. For the CDR3, the DNA is TGTGCCAGCAGCGATTCCGGGGTCGGTCGCGAGCAGTACTTC. Translated: CASSDSGVGREQYF.